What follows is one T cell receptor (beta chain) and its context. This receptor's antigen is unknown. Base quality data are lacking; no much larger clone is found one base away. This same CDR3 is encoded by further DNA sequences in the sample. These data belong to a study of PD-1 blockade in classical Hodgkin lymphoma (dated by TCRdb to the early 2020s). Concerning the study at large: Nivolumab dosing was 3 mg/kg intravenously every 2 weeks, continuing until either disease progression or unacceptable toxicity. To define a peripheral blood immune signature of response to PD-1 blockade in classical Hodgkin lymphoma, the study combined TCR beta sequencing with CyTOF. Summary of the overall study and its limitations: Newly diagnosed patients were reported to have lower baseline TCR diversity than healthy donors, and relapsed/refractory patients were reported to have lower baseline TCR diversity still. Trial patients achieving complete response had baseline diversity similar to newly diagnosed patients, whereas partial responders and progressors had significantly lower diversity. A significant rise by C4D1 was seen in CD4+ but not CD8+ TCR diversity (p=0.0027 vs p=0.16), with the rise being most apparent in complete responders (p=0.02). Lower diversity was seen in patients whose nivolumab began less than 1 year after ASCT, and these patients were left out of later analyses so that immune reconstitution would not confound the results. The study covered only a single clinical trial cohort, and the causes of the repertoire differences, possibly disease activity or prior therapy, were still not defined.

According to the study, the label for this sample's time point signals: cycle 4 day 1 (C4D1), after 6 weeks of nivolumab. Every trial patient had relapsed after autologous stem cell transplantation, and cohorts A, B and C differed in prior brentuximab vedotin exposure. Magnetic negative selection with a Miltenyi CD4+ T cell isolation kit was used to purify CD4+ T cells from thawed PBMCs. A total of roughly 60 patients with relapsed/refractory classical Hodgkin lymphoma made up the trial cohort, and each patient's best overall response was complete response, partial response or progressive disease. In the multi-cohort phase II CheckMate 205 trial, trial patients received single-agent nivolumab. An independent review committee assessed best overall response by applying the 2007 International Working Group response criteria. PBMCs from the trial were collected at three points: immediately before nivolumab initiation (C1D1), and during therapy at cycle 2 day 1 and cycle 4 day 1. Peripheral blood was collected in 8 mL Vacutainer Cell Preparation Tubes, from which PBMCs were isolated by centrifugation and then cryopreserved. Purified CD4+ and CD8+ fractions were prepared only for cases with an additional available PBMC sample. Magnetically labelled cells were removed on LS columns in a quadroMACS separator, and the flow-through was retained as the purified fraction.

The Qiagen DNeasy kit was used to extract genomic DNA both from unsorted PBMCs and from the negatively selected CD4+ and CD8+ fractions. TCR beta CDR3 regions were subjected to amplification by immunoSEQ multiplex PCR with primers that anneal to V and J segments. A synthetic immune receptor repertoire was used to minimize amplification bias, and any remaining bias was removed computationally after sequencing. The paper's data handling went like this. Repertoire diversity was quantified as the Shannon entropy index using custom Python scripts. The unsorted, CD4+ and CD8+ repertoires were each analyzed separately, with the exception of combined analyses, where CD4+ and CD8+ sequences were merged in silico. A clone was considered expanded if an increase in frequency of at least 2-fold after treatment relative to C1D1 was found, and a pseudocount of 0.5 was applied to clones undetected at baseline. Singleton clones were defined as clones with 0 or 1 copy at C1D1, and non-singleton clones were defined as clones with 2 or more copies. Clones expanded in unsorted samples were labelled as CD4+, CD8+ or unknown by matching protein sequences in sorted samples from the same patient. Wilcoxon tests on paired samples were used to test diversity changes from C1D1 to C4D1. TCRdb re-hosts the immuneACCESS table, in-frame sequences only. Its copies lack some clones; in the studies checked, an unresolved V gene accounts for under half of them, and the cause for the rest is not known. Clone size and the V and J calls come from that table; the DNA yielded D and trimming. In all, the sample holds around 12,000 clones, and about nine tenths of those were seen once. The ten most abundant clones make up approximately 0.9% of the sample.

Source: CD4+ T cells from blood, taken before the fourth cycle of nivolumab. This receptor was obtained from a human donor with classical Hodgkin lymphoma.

The bases are TGTGCCAGCAGCTTTGGACAGGGGTATAATTCACCCCTCCACTTT. Translated, it gives CASSFGQGYNSPLHF. In this chain, TRBV7-9 is recombined with TRBJ1-6; TRBD1 matches 9 bases in the middle. The germline V gene (reference sequence) supplies CDR1 SEHNR and CDR2 FQNEAQ. From the cysteine up to the phenylalanine, the CDR3 has a length of 15 residues. The sequence is cut down to CDR3 DNA, 45 bases in frame from base 1. Germline trimming: 3 bases from V, 4 bases from J; junction bases outside gene matches: 1.